Given below is one TCR beta chain in context. Deep TCR-beta sequencing used DNA from uncultured naive and memory CD4+ T cells. The method was immunoSEQ multiplex PCR; TCRdb's version includes in-frame clones alone and lacks a portion of them. Here the sample spans under 70,000 clones, around 86% being singletons. V shed 5 bases and J shed 6 bases, with 8 bases lying between them. This CDR3 spans 12 amino acids. Looked up from germline, CDR1 is LGHDT and CDR2 is YNNKEL (reference sequence). This sample stems from a study of CD4 T cells in relation to SARS-CoV-2 and coronaviruses. Before the COVID-19 pandemic, during about 2011-2018, CD4+ T cells were taken from unexposed donors.

This TCR came from a human donor in good health. The material sequenced was memory CD4+ T cells from PBMCs. V is TRBV3-1 (or the pseudogene TRBV3-2) and J is TRBJ2-1; D gene unclear. This CDR3 reads CASSYLGNEQFF. The CDR3 bases are TGTGCCAGCAGCTACCTTGGCAATGAGCAGTTCTTC.